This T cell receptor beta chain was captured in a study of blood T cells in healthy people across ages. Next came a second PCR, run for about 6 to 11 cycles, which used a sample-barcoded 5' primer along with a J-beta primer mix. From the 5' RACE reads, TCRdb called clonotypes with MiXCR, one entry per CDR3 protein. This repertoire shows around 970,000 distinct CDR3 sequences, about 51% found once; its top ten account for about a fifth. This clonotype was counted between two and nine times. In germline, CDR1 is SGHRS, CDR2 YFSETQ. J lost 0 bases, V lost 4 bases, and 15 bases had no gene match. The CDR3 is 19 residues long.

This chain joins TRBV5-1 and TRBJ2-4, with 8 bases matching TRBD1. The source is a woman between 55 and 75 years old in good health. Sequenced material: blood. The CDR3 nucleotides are TGCGCCAGCAGCCGACCCCGGGACAGGTCAGGTGTAGCCAAAAACATTCAGTACTTC. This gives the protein CASSRPRDRSGVAKNIQYF.